Listed below are T cell receptor beta chains from one sample, sequenced in a study of human T cells and chemical hapten exposure. TCRdb itself ran the RACE reads through MiXCR, one entry per CDR3 protein. The data show fewer than 300,000 distinct CDR3 sequences, around 9.3% seen once. Sequences were derived from whole blood, sampled in connection with sensitization to the hapten diphenylcyclopropenone (DPC). The receptors shown here come from a woman in her 40s with alopecia areata. Some clones in this sample may be carry-over from other donors' samples. CDR3s include the opening cysteine and the closing phenylalanine or tryptophan. A D gene is named only where the DNA matches it firmly. Clone size appears in some rows only: once, few, many, or a class for an expanded clone.

few	TRBJ1-2	TRBD1	TRBV10-3	TGTGCCATCAGTGATTACTCCTTCGACCGACAGGGACCACAAGGCTACACCTTC	CAISDYSFDRQGPQGYTF
NA	TRBJ2-7	NA	TRBV28	TGTGCCAGCACGCGACCGAGCTCCTACGAGCAGTACTTC	CASTRPSSYEQYF
many	TRBJ1-5	NA	TRBV10-3	TGTGCCATCAGTGAGCCTACAGTCGGGGGAGGCCAGCCCCAGCATTTT	CAISEPTVGGGQPQHF
NA	TRBJ1-5	TRBD1	TRBV20-1	TGCAGTGCTAGTCGGGACAGGCAACGGCAGCCCCAGCATTTT	CSASRDRQRQPQHF
few	TRBJ2-1	NA	TRBV11-2	TGTGCCAGCAGCTTACAGGTTACGGGATTCGAGCAGTTCTTC	CASSLQVTGFEQFF
few	TRBJ2-1	TRBD2	TRBV30	TGTGCCTGGAGTGGGACTAGCGAGTATCATGAGCAGTTCTTC	CAWSGTSEYHEQFF
NA	TRBJ2-1	NA	TRBV7-8	TGTGCCAGCAGCCTCGGGTCGGGTGGTGAGCAGTTCTTC	CASSLGSGGEQFF
NA	TRBJ2-5	NA	TRBV5-5	TGTGCCAGCAGCTTGGTATCCACCCAAGAGACCCAGTACTTC	CASSLVSTQETQYF
few	TRBJ2-2	TRBD2	TRBV28	TGTGCCAGCAGTTTAATGGGGGGGACCGGGGAGCTGTTTTTT	CASSLMGGTGELFF
few	TRBJ2-3	TRBD1	TRBV7-2	TGTGCCAGCAGCGTAACAGGGGCGACAGATACGCAGTATTTT	CASSVTGATDTQYF
few	TRBJ1-6	TRBD1	TRBV12-3/TRBV12-4	TGTGCCACCGGACAGGGGCTCCATCATAATTCACCCCTCCACTTT	CATGQGLHHNSPLHF
many	TRBJ1-2	NA	TRBV20-1	TGCAGTGCTAGAGATGGTGCGGTGTATGGCTACACCTTC	CSARDGAVYGYTF
NA	TRBJ2-4	TRBD1	TRBV5-4	TGTGCCAGCAGCTTGGCCGGGACAGGTAAAAACATTCAGTACTTC	CASSLAGTGKNIQYF
NA	TRBJ2-5	NA	TRBV5-4	TGTGCCAGCAGCCCCTTTGCGGGAAGTGAGACCCAGTACTTC	CASSPFAGSETQYF
NA	TRBJ2-3	TRBD2	TRBV28	TGTGCCAGCAGCCCCGGGACTAGCGGTGAGGTCCCAGATACGCAGTATTTT	CASSPGTSGEVPDTQYF
few	TRBJ1-1	NA	TRBV14	TGTGCCAGCAGCCAAGTTGGCGGCTTGAACACTGAAGCTTTCTTT	CASSQVGGLNTEAFF
NA	TRBJ2-7	NA	TRBV19	TGTGCCAGTAGTATTGGGGACGGCGAGCAGTACTTC	CASSIGDGEQYF
many	TRBJ1-5	NA	TRBV5-5	TGTGCCAGCAGCGCCAGGATCCAGGGGTCGAGCCAGCCCCAGCATTTT	CASSARIQGSSQPQHF
NA	TRBJ2-3	NA	TRBV12-3/TRBV12-4	TGTGCCAGCAGCCCGTCGGAGGGGGGGAATACGCAGTATTTT	CASSPSEGGNTQYF
few	TRBJ2-7	NA	TRBV5-1	TGCGCCAGCAGCTTGAGCAGGTCCACCTACGAGCAGTACTTC	CASSLSRSTYEQYF
few	TRBJ1-1	TRBD1	TRBV12-3/TRBV12-4	TGTGCCAGCAGCCCCGATGGGACAGTCGGGCGAGCTTTCTTT	CASSPDGTVGRAFF
NA	TRBJ2-3	NA	TRBV7-2	TGTGCCAGCAGCTTCGCCCGGCCCACAGATACGCAGTATTTT	CASSFARPTDTQYF
NA	TRBJ1-5	NA	TRBV7-2	TGTGCCAGCAGCCCTCCGGGACAACCTGCTTCCCAGCCCCAGCATTTT	CASSPPGQPASQPQHF
NA	TRBJ1-1	TRBD1	TRBV6-5	TGTGCCAGCACCTCAGGGGGCGGGTGGGCTGAAGCTTTCTTT	CASTSGGGWAEAFF
NA	TRBJ1-2	TRBD1	TRBV2	TGTGCCAGCACCGGGACAGGATACTATGGCTACACCTTC	CASTGTGYYGYTF
few	TRBJ2-2	NA	TRBV2	TGTGCCAGCACTAGGGAGAACACCGGGGAGCTGTTTTTT	CASTRENTGELFF
NA	TRBJ2-5	NA	TRBV5-6	TGTGCCAGCAGCTCCGGGACATACCAAGAGACCCAGTACTTC	CASSSGTYQETQYF
few	TRBJ1-5	NA	TRBV5-5	TGTGCCAGCAGCTTTTGGGGACAGCCCCAGCATTTT	CASSFWGQPQHF
NA	TRBJ2-3	TRBD2	TRBV2	TGTGCCAGCAGGGCTGGGACTAGCGGGAGTACGCAGTATTTT	CASRAGTSGSTQYF
NA	TRBJ2-1	NA	TRBV27	TGTGCCAGCTCCGATAATGAGCAGTTCTTC	CASSDNEQFF
few	TRBJ1-1	NA	TRBV9	TGTGCCAGCAGCGTAGCGGCAAACACTGAAGCTTTCTTT	CASSVAANTEAFF
NA	TRBJ2-5	NA	TRBV10-3	TGTGCCATCAGTGATGTGCCGACCTCCGGGGAGACCCAGTACTTC	CAISDVPTSGETQYF
NA	TRBJ2-3	NA	TRBV4-1	TGCGCCAGCAGCCAAGAGGGGCACGCCGTTTTCACAGATACGCAGTATTTT	CASSQEGHAVFTDTQYF
few	TRBJ2-7	NA	TRBV6-5	TGTGCCAGCAGTTCCACTCTAGCGCGGGAGCAGTACTTC	CASSSTLAREQYF
many	TRBJ1-2	TRBD1	TRBV10-3	TGTGCCATCAGTGATGCTCAGGGGGCGGATGGCTACACCTTC	CAISDAQGADGYTF
many	TRBJ2-3	TRBD2	TRBV20-1	TGCAGTGCTAGAGCTAGCGGGAGCGCGACTAGCACAGATACGCAGTATTTT	CSARASGSATSTDTQYF
many	TRBJ2-3	NA	TRBV7-2	TGTGCCAGCGGATATGAGGGGGGATTCGATACGCAGTATTTT	CASGYEGGFDTQYF
NA	TRBJ2-7	TRBD1	TRBV7-8	TGTGCCAGCAGCTGGGACAGATACTACGAGCAGTACTTC	CASSWDRYYEQYF
NA	TRBJ1-5	NA	TRBV12-3/TRBV12-4	TGTGCCAGCAGAGACACAGGGAATAATCAGCCCCAGCATTTT	CASRDTGNNQPQHF
few	TRBJ2-1	NA	TRBV12-3/TRBV12-4	TGTGCCAGCAGACATGGGAGGGGGGGCGTCACCTGGTTCTTC	CASRHGRGGVTWFF